Shown below are 27 T cell receptor beta chains from a single sample sequenced in a study of T cells in Graves' hyperthyroidism and ophthalmopathy. TCR beta CDR3 regions were amplified from RNA transcripts. HTBI primers were used for first-round RT-PCR of the TCR CDR3. TCRdb processed the multiplex PCR reads anew with MiXCR; each CDR3 protein has one entry. The sample shows 490,000 or so distinct CDR3 sequences, 40% to 50% of them seen only once. Sequencing was carried out using peripheral blood or thyroid tissue (not recorded which). The receptor source for this set is an adult woman with Graves' disease, either hyperthyroidism or ophthalmopathy (not recorded which).

This clonotype was picked up a small number of times. The chain couples TRBV20-1 to TRBJ1-6; 11 bases line up with TRBD1. V shed 3 bases, J shed 8 bases, and the junction held 9 bases outside the gene matches. Looked up from germline, CDR1 is DFQATT and CDR2 is SNEGSKA (reference sequence). The length of the CDR3 is 16 residues. The CDR3 sequence is CSARLAGQGDYSPLHF. As DNA, the CDR3 is TGCAGTGCTAGGCTTGCGGGACAGGGGGACTATTCACCCCTCCACTTT.

This clonotype was detected only a few times. The chain carries TRBV19 and TRBJ1-6, with D unclear. The CDR3 is 14 residues long. Germline assignment: CDR1 LNHDA and CDR2 SQIVND (reference sequence). V dropped 11 bases and J dropped 5 bases, with 16 bases sitting between them. The CDR3 DNA sequence: TGTGCCTGGACTCGGACGGCCGATAATTCACCCCTCCACTTT. This codes for CAWTRTADNSPLHF.

There are a few counts of this clonotype. The chain couples TRBV20-1 to TRBJ2-5; weak D call: TRBD1 (6 bases). V dropped 5 bases and J dropped 2 bases, with 27 bases sitting between them. The CDR3 length is 18 residues. Per germline, CDR1 DFQATT and CDR2 SNEGSKA (reference sequence). The CDR3 protein is CSAHPTGQPLGYQETQYF. CDR3 in DNA: TGCAGTGCTCATCCTACCGGACAGCCACTAGGGTATCAAGAGACCCAGTACTTC.

The V and J genes are TRBV12-3 or TRBV12-4 and TRBJ2-5; TRBD1 matches 7 bases. J was trimmed by 4 bases and V by 5 bases; bases with no gene match: 7. CDR3 size: 14 residues. In DNA form, the CDR3 reads TGTGCCAGCAGTCAAGAGACAGGGAGAGAGACCCAGTACTTC. It translates to CASSQETGRETQYF.

A single count supports this clonotype. Since the CDR3 does not end with the conserved phenylalanine or tryptophan, this likely comes from a read error. The DNA is omitted, as the CDR3 cannot be located on it reliably, and the CDR3 follows TCRdb's listing. The CDR3 reads CASSQTGT. This chain uses TRBV7-9 with TRBJ1-1; the listed D gene, TRBD1, was not tested against the DNA. With termini counted, the CDR3 has 8 amino acids. Germline values: CDR1 SEHNR, CDR2 FQNEAQ (reference sequence).

A few counts support this clonotype. This chain joins TRBV10-3 and TRBJ2-3, with unresolved D. CDR3 length: 15 amino acids. The ends were cut back, 6 bases at V and 9 bases at J, with 22 bases in the middle. Germline V lookup: CDR1 ENHRY, CDR2 SYGVKD. CDR3 DNA: TGTGCCATCAGCCGACCCCCAGGCGAGATCCCGACGCAGTATTTT. This encodes CAISRPPGEIPTQYF.

This clonotype has just a few counts. V gene TRBV29-1 combines with J gene TRBJ1-5; 12 positions match TRBD1. The germline V gene encodes CDR1 SQVTM and CDR2 ANQGSEA. V was pared by 6 bases and J by 6 bases, with 3 bases of the junction left unmatched. CDR3 size: 13 residues. The CDR3 nucleotides are TGCAGCGTACCGGGACAGGGGGCTCAGCCCCAGCATTTT. Translating gives CSVPGQGAQPQHF. The full variable domain, its missing parts supplied by reference TRBV29-1 and TRBJ1-5, is SAVISQKPSRDICQRGTSLTIQCQVDSQVTMMFWYRQQPGQSLTLIATANQGSEATYESGFVIDKFPISRPNLTFSTLTVSNMSPEDSSIYLCSVPGQGAQPQHFGDGTRLSIL.

This clonotype was observed once. The V call is TRBV15, the J call TRBJ2-7; a weak D match, TRBD2 (6 bases). Germline CDR1 is LNHNV and CDR2 is YYDKDF (reference sequence). The V end lost 5 bases, the J end lost 5 bases, and 19 bases lay between the germline ends. The CDR3 is 15 amino acids. DNA for the CDR3: TGTGCCACCAGCCAGGGACTTCGAATTGTAGACGAGCAGTACTTC. It specifies CATSQGLRIVDEQYF.

This clonotype was picked up many times. The J gene is TRBJ2-2, the V gene TRBV7-2, with D unresolved. With 3 bases removed from V and 0 bases from J, the gap between germline ends came to 8 bases. In germline, CDR1 is SGHTA, CDR2 FQGNSA. The CDR3 length is 15 residues. DNA for the CDR3: TGTGCCAGCAGCTTGGGAATTGCGAACACCGGGGAGCTGTTTTTT. Translation: CASSLGIANTGELFF.

Comment on this clonotype: This may stem from a read error, because a much larger clone lies one nucleotide away. J is TRBJ2-7 and V is TRBV6-1; tentative D call: TRBD2 (6 bases). Germline loops: CDR1 MNHNS, CDR2 SASEGT. The CDR3 loop spans 15 amino acids. This CDR3 reads CASSYTTGSAYGQYF. DNA of the CDR3: TGTGCCAGCAGTTACACGACCGGGAGCGCCTACGGGCAGTACTTC.

V gene TRBV7-2 combines with J gene TRBJ2-2, with D possibly being TRBD1 or TRBD2 (5 bases each). Germline V lookup: CDR1 SGHTA, CDR2 FQGNSA. The CDR3 extends over 14 amino acids. V was cut by 6 bases and J by 4 bases, with 12 bases left in between. The CDR3 DNA reads as TGTGCCAGCAGAGGGACCCGGGGCACCGGGGAGCTGTTTTTT. This codes for CASRGTRGTGELFF.

V usage is TRBV10-3 and J usage is TRBJ1-2, with D uncertain. Germline V lookup: CDR1 ENHRY, CDR2 SYGVKD. Deletions cut 7 bases from V and 4 bases from J, with 13 bases between. The CDR3 covers 13 residues. CDR3 sequence (DNA): TGTGCCATCACGTCAGACCCCTCCTATGGCTACACCTTC. Residues: CAITSDPSYGYTF.

The chain combines TRBV6-5 with TRBJ1-1, with D possibly being TRBD1 (6 bases). The V gene lost 7 bases and the J gene lost 0 bases, with 9 bases spanning the gap. The germline V gene has CDR1 MNHEY and CDR2 SVGAGI. This CDR3 is 13 amino acids long. The CDR3 is CASNRDMNTEAFF. In DNA, the CDR3 is TGTGCCAGCAACAGGGACATGAACACTGAAGCTTTCTTT.

This clonotype came up many times. J is TRBJ1-4 and V is TRBV3-1, with a possible D match to TRBD1 (5 bases). CDR1 is LGHDT and CDR2 is YNNKEL in the germline V gene (reference sequence). This CDR3 has 16 residues. V lost 1 base, J lost 0 bases, and 9 bases lay in between. The CDR3 nucleotides read TGTGCCAGCAGCCAAGGGGGGACTGCAACTAATGAAAAACTGTTTTTT. Translated, it gives CASSQGGTATNEKLFF.

In its sample, this clonotype was seen many times. The gene calls are TRBV12-3 or TRBV12-4 and TRBJ2-7, with D perhaps matching TRBD1 (7 bases). The CDR3 has 14 amino acids. Trimming took off 6 bases at V and 6 bases at J, with 18 bases between the two ends. CDR3 loop: CASSRRQGLSEQYF. CDR3 coding DNA: TGTGCCAGCAGCCGTCGACAGGGACTTAGCGAGCAGTACTTC.

In its sample, this clonotype was seen many times. This chain uses TRBV29-1 with TRBJ2-2, with 7 bases that match TRBD1. V shed 6 bases and J 3 bases; nucleotides not matched to a gene: 4. Germline CDR1 is SQVTM and CDR2 is ANQGSEA. The CDR3 is 13 amino acids. The CDR3 nucleotides read TGCAGCGTCATGACAGGGTACACCGGGGAGCTGTTTTTT. Encoded protein: CSVMTGYTGELFF.

The CDR3 loop is CASSIFRDGNQPQHF. DNA for the CDR3: TGTGCCAGTAGTATTTTCAGGGACGGCAATCAGCCCCAGCATTTT. The chain joins TRBV19 to TRBJ1-5, with D possibly TRBD1 on 5 matching bases. This CDR3 is 15 amino acids long. V lost 3 bases, J lost 2 bases, and 11 bases lay in between. Germline V gene lookup returns CDR1 LNHDA and CDR2 SQIVND (reference sequence).

The chain is built from TRBV7-2 and TRBJ1-2; 7 bases fit TRBD1. V shed 6 bases, J shed 5 bases, and the junction held 9 bases outside the gene matches. CDR1 is SGHTA, CDR2 FQGNSA, per germline. CDR3 length equals 14 residues. The CDR3 reads CASSWTGTFYGYTF. The DNA of the CDR3 is TGTGCCAGCAGTTGGACAGGAACCTTTTATGGCTACACCTTC.

This clonotype has at least ten counts. The chain couples TRBV20-1 to TRBJ1-5, with 9 bases matching TRBD1. Germline trimming cut 6 bases from V and 1 base from J; bases unmatched to any gene: 4. The CDR3 is 14 residues long. The V gene's germline CDR1 is DFQATT and CDR2 SNEGSKA (reference sequence). CDR3 amino acids: CSALDRGSNQPQHF. The CDR3 DNA reads TGCAGTGCCCTAGACAGGGGGAGCAATCAGCCCCAGCATTTT.

A remark on this clonotype: Being one base from a much bigger clone, this may be a read error. The chain is built from TRBV20-1 and TRBJ2-5, with no clear D. This CDR3 region has 14 residues. Germline loops: CDR1 DFQATT, CDR2 SNEGSKA (reference sequence). Trimming shortened V by 6 bases and J by 1 base, and 15 bases separated the two germline ends. The CDR3 bases are TGCAGTGCCACAAGGATACGACCCCAAGAGACCCAGTACTTC. Protein: CSATRIRPQETQYF.

The chain recombines TRBV29-1 with TRBJ2-7; the D is unclear. The ends were cut back, 1 base at V and 9 bases at J, with 10 bases in the middle. The length of the CDR3 is 11 residues. CDR1 and CDR2 from the germline V gene are SQVTM and ANQGSEA. The CDR3 DNA sequence: TGCAGCGTTGAAGGGGGAACAGCGCAGTACTTC. Translated, it gives CSVEGGTAQYF.

In this sample, this clonotype turned up many times. DNA for the CDR3: TGTGCCACCAGCAGAGACGCGGGAAACTATGGCTACACCTTC. Translated, it gives CATSRDAGNYGYTF. J is TRBJ1-2 and V is TRBV15; unclear D gene. Between the trimmed V and J ends, which lost 0 bases and 2 bases, there was a span of 7 bases. The CDR3 covers 14 residues. Germline V gene lookup returns CDR1 LNHNV and CDR2 YYDKDF (reference sequence).

V and J are TRBV5-1 and TRBJ2-7; D is possibly TRBD1 (5 bases). The V end was cut by 0 bases, the J end by 3 bases, with 7 bases between. The CDR3 extends over 13 amino acids. Germline CDR1 reads SGHRS; CDR2 reads YFSETQ. CDR3: CASSLEGNYEQYF. In DNA, the CDR3 is TGCGCCAGCAGCTTGGAGGGGAACTACGAGCAGTACTTC. The variable domain in full, with the rest retrieved from reference TRBV5-1 and TRBJ2-7, is KAGVTQTPRYLIKTRGQQVTLSCSPISGHRSVSWYQQTPGQGLQFLFEYFSETQRNKGNFPGRFSGRQFSNSRSEMNVSTLELGDSALYLCASSLEGNYEQYFGPGTRLTVT.

At least ten counts were recorded for this clonotype. The chain combines TRBV25-1 with TRBJ1-6; D unclear. V was trimmed by 0 bases and J by 13 bases, leaving 10 bases between them. The CDR3 runs to 13 residues. CDR1 and CDR2 from the germline V gene are MGHDK and SYGVNS. CDR3 in DNA: TGTGCCAGCAGTGAATATCTCCGACGTCCCCTCCACTTT. Encoded protein: CASSEYLRRPLHF.

The V gene is TRBV19, the J gene TRBJ1-2; D call uncertain. The CDR3 consists of 14 residues. Trimming removed 0 bases at V and 2 bases at J, with 7 bases between. CDR1 is LNHDA and CDR2 is SQIVND in the germline V gene (reference sequence). CDR3 sequence: CASSIDRRNYGYTF. CDR3 DNA: TGTGCCAGTAGTATAGACAGGAGAAACTATGGCTACACCTTC.

The chain couples TRBV15 to TRBJ2-5, with 7 bases fitting TRBD2. Germline V CDR1 and CDR2: LNHNV, YYDKDF (reference sequence). J was trimmed by 5 bases and V by 3 bases; bases with no gene match: 15. This CDR3 region has 17 residues. The CDR3 loop reads CATSSGETSHLRETQYF. The DNA of the CDR3 is TGTGCCACCAGCAGTGGAGAGACTAGCCACCTGAGGGAGACCCAGTACTTC.

The CDR3 reads CASIDGPNYGYTF. For the CDR3, the DNA is TGTGCCAGCATTGATGGCCCTAACTATGGCTACACCTTC. The chain has TRBV25-1 and TRBJ1-2; D remains ambiguous. Germline CDR1 and CDR2: MGHDK and SYGVNS. V was cut by 7 bases and J by 0 bases, with 9 bases left in between. The length of the CDR3 is 13 residues.